Described below is a single T cell receptor beta chain sequence and its context. The PCR was carried out with 60 Vbeta primers and 13 Jbeta primers. TCRdb's copy holds only in-frame clones and misses some; the assay was immunoSEQ multiplex PCR. Of 160,000 or so clones detected, less than 85% appear once; the ten largest clones hold 3.5% to 5.5%. The CDR3 length is 12 residues. V lost 2 bases and J lost 5, with 7 bases in between. Germline V gives CDR1 SEHNR, CDR2 FQNEAQ (reference sequence). The sample is drawn from a study of cytomegalovirus exposure and HLA in healthy donors. The sequencing sample was made of PBMCs. The source of this sequence is a man in his forties in good health and CMV-seronegative. V gene TRBV7-9 combines with J gene TRBJ2-7; D not resolved. The CDR3 DNA reads as TGTGCCAGCAGCTTAAGTCAGAACGAGCAGTACTTC. It specifies CASSLSQNEQYF.